Shown below are 23 T cell receptor beta chains from a single sample sequenced in a study of CD8 T cells in ankylosing spondylitis. TCRdb reprocessed the 5' RACE reads with MiXCR, giving one entry per CDR3 protein. The sample has 270,000 or so distinct CDR3 sequences, about 20% seen once. The sample consisted of blood, either unsorted or a sorted T cell fraction (not recorded which). Every receptor here comes from a male donor with ankylosing spondylitis or in good health (not recorded which).

This clonotype has just a few counts. V and J are TRBV27 and TRBJ2-7; 14 bases agree with TRBD2. The germline V gene encodes CDR1 MNHEY and CDR2 SMNVEV (reference sequence). Trimming took 4 bases from V and 10 from J; bases not matched to a gene: 6. The CDR3 loop spans 14 amino acids. This chain's CDR3 is CASSSGLAGVRQYF. In DNA form, the CDR3 reads TGTGCCAGCAGTTCGGGACTAGCGGGAGTAAGACAGTACTTC.

This clonotype was detected ten times or more. The gene calls are TRBV12-3 or TRBV12-4 and TRBJ2-1; 12 bases match TRBD2. The V gene end was trimmed by 5 bases and the J gene end by 0 bases; junction bases not matched to a gene: 14. CDR3 size: 20 residues. Here the CDR3 reads CASSHPTSGRPPSSYNEQFF. The CDR3 DNA is TGTGCCAGCAGTCACCCCACTAGCGGGAGGCCCCCTAGCTCCTACAATGAGCAGTTCTTC.

The chain combines TRBV6-5 with TRBJ1-3, with D perhaps TRBD1 (6 bases). V lost 2 bases to trimming and J lost 7 bases, with 12 bases between them. CDR1 and CDR2 (germline): MNHEY, SVGAGI. The CDR3 sequence is 14 residues long. CDR3 in amino acids: CASSYGGPGNTIYF. CDR3 DNA sequence: TGTGCCAGCAGTTACGGGGGCCCGGGGAACACCATATATTTT.

This clonotype has a handful of counts. J is TRBJ2-7 and V is TRBV9; possibly TRBD1 for D (5 bases). This CDR3 region has 14 residues. The V and J ends lost 0 bases and 2 bases respectively, with 9 bases between them. Germline V gives CDR1 SGDLS, CDR2 YYNGEE. As DNA, the CDR3 is TGTGCCAGCAGCGTAGTGCCGGACACCTACGAGCAGTACTTC. Its translation is CASSVVPDTYEQYF.

This clonotype was recorded at least ten times. The chain has TRBV6-4 and TRBJ2-3, with 9 bases that match TRBD1. J gave up 1 base and V 0 bases, and 2 bases lay outside the gene matches. CDR1 is MRHNA, CDR2 SNTAGT, per germline. The CDR3 runs to 16 residues. For the CDR3, the DNA is TGTGCCAGCAGTGACTCAAGGACAGGGGGCACAGATACGCAGTATTTT. Encoded protein: CASSDSRTGGTDTQYF.

This clonotype was seen a handful of times. V gene TRBV28 combines with J gene TRBJ2-7, with D unclear. There are 12 residues in the CDR3. CDR1 MDHEN and CDR2 SYDVKM come from the germline V gene. Trimming left V 5 bases short and J 7 bases short, with 12 bases between. The CDR3 reads CASSTTRMEQYF. CDR3 DNA sequence: TGTGCCAGCAGTACAACACGGATGGAGCAGTACTTC.

The chain joins TRBV7-2 to TRBJ2-5; 8 bases are a match to TRBD1. Trimming removed 1 base from V and 3 bases from J; junction bases left unmatched: 1. Per germline, CDR1 SGHTA and CDR2 FQGNSA. The CDR3 sequence is 14 residues long. As DNA, the CDR3 is TGTGCCAGCAGCTTAGAGGACAGGGAAGAGACCCAGTACTTC. Protein sequence: CASSLEDREETQYF.

The chain recombines TRBV7-2 with TRBJ2-1; the match to TRBD2 covers 8 bases. V trimming: 4 bases; J trimming: 8 bases; junction bases outside the gene matches: 7. The CDR3 totals 14 residues. Germline V CDR1 and CDR2: SGHTA, FQGNSA. CDR3 in amino acids: CASSSWTSLDEQFF. For the CDR3, the DNA is TGTGCCAGCAGCTCTTGGACTAGCTTGGATGAGCAGTTCTTC.

CDR3 DNA: TGTGCCAGCAGCTTAGCGCTGGCAGGGGGCGGCGATGAGCAGTTCTTC. Its protein product is CASSLALAGGGDEQFF. This rearrangement joins TRBV7-8 to TRBJ2-1; the match to TRBD1 covers 8 bases. The CDR3 extends over 16 amino acids. The junction had 9 bases not matched to a gene; V was cut back by 0 bases and J by 8 bases. The V gene's germline CDR1 is SGHVS and CDR2 FQNEAQ. The variable domain in full, with the rest retrieved from reference TRBV7-8 and TRBJ2-1, is GAGVSQSPRYKVAKRGQDVALRCDPISGHVSLFWYQQALGQGPEFLTYFQNEAQLDKSGLPSDRFFAERPEGSVSTLKIQRTQQEDSAVYLCASSLALAGGGDEQFFGPGTRLTVL.

This chain joins TRBV4-3 and TRBJ2-1, with a tentative D call TRBD2 (5 bases). The CDR3 is made up of 16 amino acids. V was pared by 0 bases and J by 0 bases, with 9 bases between. Per the germline V gene, CDR1 is LGHNA and CDR2 is YSLEER. The CDR3 bases are TGCGCCAGCAGCCAAGATCGAGCGGCCTCCTACAATGAGCAGTTCTTC. This sequence encodes CASSQDRAASYNEQFF.

This clonotype was counted between two and nine times. The rearrangement links TRBV5-4 to TRBJ2-1; 10 nucleotides align to TRBD1. Trimming at V came to 2 bases and at J to 11 bases, leaving 4 bases not matched to a gene. The CDR3 consists of 13 residues. Looked up from germline, CDR1 is SGHNT and CDR2 is YYREEE (reference sequence). Here the CDR3 reads CASSFGQGGQQFF. The CDR3 nucleotides are TGTGCCAGCAGCTTCGGACAGGGGGGTCAGCAGTTCTTC.

This rearrangement joins TRBV4-2 to TRBJ2-3, with 8 bases that match TRBD2. V lost 4 bases and J lost 3; bases outside the gene matches: 15. CDR3 size: 18 residues. Looked up from germline, CDR1 is LGHNA and CDR2 is YNFKEQ. The CDR3 DNA reads as TGTGCCAGCAGCCCCGCCCTCGGCGGAGCGGGAGTAACAGATACGCAGTATTTT. Its protein product is CASSPALGGAGVTDTQYF.

This clonotype was observed a few times. The rearrangement joins TRBV10-3 to TRBJ2-7; D is perhaps TRBD2 (5 bases). The CDR3 is 13 amino acids. Trimming pared 0 bases from V and 2 bases from J, leaving 5 bases between. Germline values: CDR1 ENHRY, CDR2 SYGVKD. CDR3 residues: CAISESGAYEQYF. The DNA for the CDR3 is TGTGCCATCAGTGAGTCCGGGGCCTACGAGCAGTACTTC.

In its sample, this clonotype was seen a few times. The V call is TRBV4-2, the J call TRBJ1-1; D is perhaps TRBD1 (5 bases). The V gene lost 1 base and the J gene lost 4 bases, with 13 bases spanning the gap. Germline CDR1 and CDR2: LGHNA and YNFKEQ. The length of the CDR3 is 15 residues. The CDR3 loop reads CASSQVSGIVTEAFF. In DNA form, the CDR3 reads TGTGCCAGCAGCCAAGTTTCAGGGATCGTCACTGAAGCTTTCTTT.

This clonotype was detected only a few times. The J gene is TRBJ1-3, the V gene TRBV4-1; tentative D call: TRBD1 (5 bases). This CDR3 comprises 16 residues. Trimming cost V 0 bases and J 0 bases, with 9 bases left between them. Germline V gene sequence: CDR1 MGHRA, CDR2 YSYEKL. CDR3 DNA: TGCGCCAGCAGCCAAGATGGGGGGACCTCTGGAAACACCATATATTTT. Translation: CASSQDGGTSGNTIYF.

The chain is built from TRBV10-3 and TRBJ1-4; TRBD1 agrees at 8 bases. There are 15 residues in the CDR3. The V segment lost 5 bases and the J segment 4 bases; nucleotides outside the gene matches: 6. The V gene's germline CDR1 is ENHRY and CDR2 SYGVKD. CDR3 sequence reads: CAISKTGEDNEKLFF. The CDR3 region has the DNA TGTGCCATCAGTAAGACAGGGGAGGATAATGAAAAACTGTTTTTT.

This clonotype came up a few times. The chain employs TRBV29-1 and TRBJ2-3; D perhaps matches TRBD2 (5 bases). V was cut by 4 bases and J by 2 bases, with 16 bases left in between. Germline V lookup: CDR1 SQVTM, CDR2 ANQGSEA. The CDR3 contains 15 residues. The CDR3 loop reads CSVVPTWESTDTQYF. Here the CDR3 DNA reads TGCAGCGTTGTTCCGACCTGGGAGTCCACAGATACGCAGTATTTT.

This clonotype has only a few counts. The rearrangement uses TRBV15 and TRBJ2-4; unclear D gene. The CDR3 runs 11 residues. The germline CDR1 and CDR2 sequences are LNHNV and YYDKDF (reference sequence). V lost 5 bases, J lost 6 bases, and 5 bases lay in between. In DNA, the CDR3 is TGTGCCACCAGCGCCGGAAACATTCAGTACTTC. Translated, it gives CATSAGNIQYF.

This clonotype was seen repeatedly, ten times or more. The rearrangement uses TRBV4-1 and TRBJ2-1, with D perhaps TRBD2 (7 bases). In germline, CDR1 is MGHRA, CDR2 YSYEKL. CDR3 length: 16 residues. The V end was cut by 1 base, the J end by 6 bases, with 16 bases between. CDR3 sequence (DNA): TGCGCCAGCAGCCAAGTACCATTGCGGGGGCTCAATGAGCAGTTCTTC. The encoded protein is CASSQVPLRGLNEQFF.

This clonotype was seen just once. V and J are TRBV24-1 and TRBJ2-3; TRBD2 aligns across 8 bases. Germline V gene data show CDR1 as KGHDR and CDR2 as SFDVKD. The CDR3 runs 17 residues. The V gene end was trimmed by 1 base and the J gene end by 6 bases; junction bases not matched to a gene: 11. CDR3 DNA: TGTGCCACCAGTGATTTACCGGGAGCGGGAGAAGTCGATACGCAGTATTTT. This encodes CATSDLPGAGEVDTQYF.

This clonotype came up many times. This sequence joins TRBV4-1 and TRBJ2-7; 11 nucleotides agree with TRBD2. The CDR3 contains 20 residues. From germline, CDR1 is MGHRA and CDR2 YSYEKL. Losses at the gene ends were 0 bases for V and 1 base for J; bases not matched to a gene: 14. The CDR3 nucleotides read TGCGCCAGCAGCCAAGATGGGGGACTAGCGGAGTTTTCACCATCCTACGAGCAGTACTTC. This translates into CASSQDGGLAEFSPSYEQYF.

This clonotype was recorded a few times. This sequence joins TRBV9 and TRBJ2-1; D uncertain. Germline V gene lookup returns CDR1 SGDLS and CDR2 YYNGEE. The V gene lost 0 bases and the J gene lost 0 bases, with 7 bases spanning the gap. The CDR3 sequence is 15 residues long. The CDR3 region has the DNA TGTGCCAGCAGCGTAGACGTCAACTCCTACAATGAGCAGTTCTTC. Translated, it gives CASSVDVNSYNEQFF.

This clonotype showed up many times. V and J are TRBV6-1 and TRBJ2-3; the match to TRBD1 covers 12 bases. Germline lookup yields CDR1 MNHNS and CDR2 SASEGT. V shed 3 bases, J shed 6 bases, and the junction held 4 bases outside the gene matches. The CDR3 length is 15 residues. The CDR3 bases are TGTGCCAGCAGTGACCCGGGACAGGGGGCTGATACGCAGTATTTT. It encodes CASSDPGQGADTQYF.